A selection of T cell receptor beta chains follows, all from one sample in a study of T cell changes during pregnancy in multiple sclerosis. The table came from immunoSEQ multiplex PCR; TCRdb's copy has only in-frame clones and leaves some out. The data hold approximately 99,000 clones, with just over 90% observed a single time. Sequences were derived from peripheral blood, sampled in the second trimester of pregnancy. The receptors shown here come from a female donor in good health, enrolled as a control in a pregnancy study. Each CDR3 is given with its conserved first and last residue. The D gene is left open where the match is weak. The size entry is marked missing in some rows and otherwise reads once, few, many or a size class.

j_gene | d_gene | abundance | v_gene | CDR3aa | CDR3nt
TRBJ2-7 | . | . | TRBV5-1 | CASSRADRELAAYEQYF | TGCGCCAGCAGCCGAGCTGACAGGGAACTAGCAGCCTACGAGCAGTACTTC
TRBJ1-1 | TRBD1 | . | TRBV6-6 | CASRGQNMNTEAFF | TGTGCCAGCAGGGGACAGAACATGAACACTGAAGCTTTCTTT
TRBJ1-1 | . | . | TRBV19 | CATESGREGYTEAFF | TGTGCCACCGAATCGGGCAGGGAGGGGTACACTGAAGCTTTCTTT
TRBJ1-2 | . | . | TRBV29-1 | CSVEDQGRGRGYTF | TGCAGCGTTGAAGATCAAGGCAGGGGACGTGGCTACACCTTC
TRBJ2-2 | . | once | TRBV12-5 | CASGLRDGELFF | TGTGCTAGTGGTTTGCGGGACGGGGAGCTGTTTTTT
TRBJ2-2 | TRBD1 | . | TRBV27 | CASSLRQGGWPGELFF | TGTGCCAGCAGTCTAAGACAGGGGGGGTGGCCCGGGGAGCTGTTTTTT
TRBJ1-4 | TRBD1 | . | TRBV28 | CASSLFDRGDEKLFF | TGTGCCAGCAGTTTATTCGACAGGGGAGATGAAAAACTGTTTTTT
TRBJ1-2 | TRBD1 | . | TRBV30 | CAWSPTRDRGAAGYTF | TGTGCCTGGAGTCCTACAAGGGACAGGGGGGCAGCTGGCTACACCTTC
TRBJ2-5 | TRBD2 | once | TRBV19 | CASSPHPSGSFRETQYF | TGTGCCAGTAGTCCGCACCCTAGCGGGAGTTTCAGGGAGACCCAGTACTTC
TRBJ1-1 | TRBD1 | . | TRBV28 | CASSTAGTGAGEAFF | TGTGCCAGCAGTACCGCCGGCACAGGGGCAGGTGAAGCTTTCTTT
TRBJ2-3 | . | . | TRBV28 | CASSLGRAVGRTQYF | TGTGCCAGCAGTTTAGGCAGGGCGGTCGGCAGGACGCAGTATTTT
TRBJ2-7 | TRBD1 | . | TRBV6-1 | CASRYRDRAYEQYF | TGTGCCAGCAGATACCGGGACAGGGCCTACGAGCAGTACTTC
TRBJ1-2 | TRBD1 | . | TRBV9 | CTTGGSGYTF | TGTACAACAGGGGGAAGTGGCTACACCTTC
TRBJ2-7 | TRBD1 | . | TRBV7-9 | CASSLGQGGYEQYF | TGTGCCAGCAGCTTGGGACAGGGAGGCTACGAGCAGTACTTC
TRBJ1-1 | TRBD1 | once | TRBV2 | CASSDRGRTTEAFF | TGTGCCAGCAGCGACAGGGGGAGGACCACTGAAGCTTTCTTT
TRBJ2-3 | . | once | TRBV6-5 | CASRPPSSGVKQYF | TGTGCCAGCAGACCCCCCAGTTCGGGAGTCAAGCAGTATTTT
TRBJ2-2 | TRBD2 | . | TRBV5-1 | CASSLAPAGGPNTGELFF | TGCGCCAGCAGCTTGGCCCCAGCGGGGGGACCGAACACCGGGGAGCTGTTTTTT
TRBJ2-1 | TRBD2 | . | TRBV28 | CASGRAGGANEQFF | TGTGCCAGCGGAAGAGCGGGAGGCGCCAATGAGCAGTTCTTC
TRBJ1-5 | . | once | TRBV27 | CASRRTFNQPQHF | TGTGCCAGCAGAAGGACTTTCAATCAGCCCCAGCATTTT
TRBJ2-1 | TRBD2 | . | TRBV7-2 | CASLIWKASGSNEQFF | TGTGCCAGCCTCATTTGGAAGGCTAGCGGGAGTAATGAGCAGTTCTTC
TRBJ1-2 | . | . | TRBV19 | CASSTQGLGGYTF | TGTGCCAGTAGTACTCAGGGTTTGGGCGGCTACACCTTC
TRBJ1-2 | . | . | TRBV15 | CATTPLDSTNYGYTF | TGTGCCACGACACCTCTGGACAGCACTAACTATGGCTACACCTTC
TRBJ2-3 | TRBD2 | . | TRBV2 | CASLTSGGAFGTDTQYF | TGTGCCAGCTTGACTAGCGGGGGGGCCTTCGGCACAGATACGCAGTATTTT
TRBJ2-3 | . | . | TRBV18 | CASSVRRDTQYF | TGTGCCAGCTCAGTCCGTAGAGATACGCAGTATTTT
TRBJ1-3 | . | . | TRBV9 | CASSVAGAVAGNTIYF | TGTGCCAGCAGCGTAGCAGGGGCGGTGGCTGGAAACACCATATATTTT
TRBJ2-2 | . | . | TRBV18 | CASSPGQVNTGELFF | TGTGCCAGCTCACCAGGCCAGGTGAACACCGGGGAGCTGTTTTTT
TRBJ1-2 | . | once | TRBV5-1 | CASSLDPAGAYGYTF | TGCGCCAGCAGCTTGGACCCGGCAGGGGCCTATGGCTACACCTTC
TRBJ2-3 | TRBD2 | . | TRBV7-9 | CASSPRLAVSTDTQYF | TGTGCCAGCAGCCCCCGACTAGCGGTGAGCACAGATACGCAGTATTTT
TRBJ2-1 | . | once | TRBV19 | CASSAGLTTNEQFF | TGTGCCAGTAGTGCGGGCCTTACCACGAATGAGCAGTTCTTC
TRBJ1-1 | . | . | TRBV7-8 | CASSLERWANTEAFF | TGTGCCAGCAGCTTAGAAAGATGGGCGAACACTGAAGCTTTCTTT
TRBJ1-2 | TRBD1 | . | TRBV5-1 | CASSLEQGAIGYTF | TGCGCCAGCAGCTTGGAACAGGGGGCAATTGGCTACACCTTC
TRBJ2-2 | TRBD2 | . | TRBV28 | CASPPSTSGLNTNTGELFF | TGTGCCAGCCCGCCGTCGACTAGCGGGTTGAATACGAACACCGGGGAGCTGTTTTTT
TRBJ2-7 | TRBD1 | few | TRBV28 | CASSPRGIRVSYEQYF | TGTGCCAGCAGCCCCAGGGGGATACGGGTCTCCTACGAGCAGTACTTC
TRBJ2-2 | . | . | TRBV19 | CASSIMLARGELFF | TGTGCCAGTAGTATTATGCTAGCTCGTGGGGAGCTGTTTTTT
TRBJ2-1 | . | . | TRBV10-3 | CAIWPGNNEQFF | TGTGCCATCTGGCCCGGGAACAATGAGCAGTTCTTC
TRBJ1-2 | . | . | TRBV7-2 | CASSLGSGQGGYGYTF | TGTGCCAGCAGCTTAGGGTCAGGGCAAGGGGGCTATGGCTACACCTTC
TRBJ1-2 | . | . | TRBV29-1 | CSVTTGLSGYTF | TGCAGCGTTACCACAGGCTTATCTGGCTACACCTTC
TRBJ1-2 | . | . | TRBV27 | CASSLYSNYGYTF | TGTGCCAGCAGTTTATACAGTAACTATGGCTACACCTTC
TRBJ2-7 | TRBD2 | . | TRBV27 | CASSSLGLAGLGQYF | TGTGCCAGCAGCTCTCTCGGACTAGCGGGTCTTGGGCAGTACTTC
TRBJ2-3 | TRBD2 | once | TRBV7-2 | CASSSLRGAHTQYF | TGTGCCAGCAGCTCCCTGCGGGGGGCGCATACGCAGTATTTT
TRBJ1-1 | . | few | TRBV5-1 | CASSLAAGSQSAFF | TGCGCCAGCAGCTTGGCCGCGGGGAGTCAGTCAGCTTTCTTT
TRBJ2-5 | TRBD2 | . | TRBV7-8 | CASSQPLAGGGETQYF | TGTGCCAGCAGCCAACCCCTAGCGGGAGGGGGGGAGACCCAGTACTTC
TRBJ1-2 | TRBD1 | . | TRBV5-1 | CASKGAGAYTNYGYTF | TGCGCCAGCAAGGGGGCCGGGGCCTACACTAACTATGGCTACACCTTC
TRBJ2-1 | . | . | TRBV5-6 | CASSQDLDSNEQFF | TGTGCCAGCAGCCAGGACTTAGACTCCAATGAGCAGTTCTTC
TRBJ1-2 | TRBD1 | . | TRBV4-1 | CASSQAGGGGNRGYTF | TGCGCCAGCAGCCAAGCAGGGGGTGGGGGGAATAGGGGCTACACCTTC